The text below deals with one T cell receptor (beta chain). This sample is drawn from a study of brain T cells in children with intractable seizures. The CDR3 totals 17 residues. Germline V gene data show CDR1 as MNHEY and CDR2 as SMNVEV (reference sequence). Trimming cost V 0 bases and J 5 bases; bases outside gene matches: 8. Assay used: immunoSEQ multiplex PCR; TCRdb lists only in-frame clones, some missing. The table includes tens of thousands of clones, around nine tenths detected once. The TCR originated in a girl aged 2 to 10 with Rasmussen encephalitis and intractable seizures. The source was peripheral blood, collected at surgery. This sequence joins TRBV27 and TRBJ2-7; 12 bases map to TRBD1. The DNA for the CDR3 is TGTGCCAGCAGTTTATCCACGGGACAGGGGGCGATGAACGAGCAGTACTTC. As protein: CASSLSTGQGAMNEQYF.